The 21 T cell receptor beta chains presented below share a single source sample, sequenced in a study of early T cells in non-severe SARS-CoV-2 infection. TCRdb itself ran the 5' RACE reads through MiXCR, one entry per CDR3 protein. The sample lists about 56,000 distinct CDR3 sequences, roughly a tenth occurring once. Sequencing input: whole blood. The receptors originated from an adult who was a healthcare worker with PCR-confirmed SARS-CoV-2 infection or an uninfected control (not recorded which).

This clonotype showed up just a few times. The V call is TRBV20-1, the J call TRBJ2-7; 12 nucleotides align to TRBD1. This CDR3 region has 18 residues. Germline V gene lookup returns CDR1 DFQATT and CDR2 SNEGSKA (reference sequence). V lost 6 bases, J lost 4 bases, and 19 bases stayed unmatched. The DNA of the CDR3 is TGCAGTGCGAGTGGGACAGGGGGCGCATACGTGGTCACTTACGAGCAGTACTTC. Protein product: CSASGTGGAYVVTYEQYF.

This clonotype came up a few times. This sequence joins TRBV9 and TRBJ1-5; weak D call: TRBD1 (5 bases). The CDR3 has 15 amino acids. Trimming removed 0 bases at V and 7 bases at J, with 14 bases between. From germline, CDR1 is SGDLS and CDR2 YYNGEE. The chain's CDR3 is CASSVGGEEGQPQHF. CDR3 nucleotide sequence: TGTGCCAGCAGCGTAGGAGGGGAAGAGGGACAGCCCCAGCATTTT.

The chain is built from TRBV14 and TRBJ2-4; D unclear. Trimming took 0 bases from V and 2 from J, leaving 5 bases between them. Germline CDR1 SGHDN, CDR2 FVKESK. The CDR3 loop spans 14 amino acids. The CDR3 is CASSQDRTKNIQYF. In nucleotides, the CDR3 is TGTGCCAGCAGCCAAGATAGAACCAAAAACATTCAGTACTTC.

The rearrangement joins TRBV5-1 to TRBJ1-1; D uncertain. Trimming removed 2 bases from V and 0 bases from J, with 8 bases in between. CDR1 and CDR2 (germline): SGHRS, YFSETQ. The CDR3 covers 14 residues. The CDR3 reads CASSFGSLNTEAFF. The CDR3 DNA reads TGCGCCAGCAGCTTTGGATCTTTGAACACTGAAGCTTTCTTT.

The rearrangement uses TRBV6-2 or TRBV6-3 and TRBJ2-2; 10 bases are shared with TRBD2. J was trimmed by 4 bases and V by 0 bases; bases with no gene match: 5. This CDR3 has 17 residues. CDR1 and CDR2 from the germline V gene are MNHEY and SVGEGT. This CDR3 reads CASSYSWTSGPTGELFF. The DNA of the CDR3 is TGTGCCAGCAGTTACTCGTGGACTAGCGGCCCCACCGGGGAGCTGTTTTTT.

This clonotype was found many times. The genes are TRBV7-9 and TRBJ2-7, with no clear D. The CDR3 covers 14 residues. Germline CDR1 reads SEHNR; CDR2 reads FQNEAQ (reference sequence). V shed 3 bases and J shed 0 bases, with 9 bases lying between them. In DNA form, the CDR3 reads TGTGCCAGCAGCTTTACCGGCAGCTCCTACGAGCAGTACTTC. Its protein is CASSFTGSSYEQYF.

This clonotype was seen more than once but under ten times. The rearrangement uses TRBV7-3 and TRBJ2-5; D is unresolved. CDR1 is SGHTA and CDR2 is FQGTGA in the germline V gene. CDR3 length equals 14 residues. Trimming stripped 2 bases from V and 2 bases from J, with 9 bases between. In DNA, the CDR3 is TGTGCCAGCAGCTTAGGCGGTAGACAAGAGACCCAGTACTTC. This sequence encodes CASSLGGRQETQYF.

The genes are TRBV29-1 and TRBJ2-2; D is perhaps TRBD2 (6 bases). Germline values: CDR1 SQVTM, CDR2 ANQGSEA. This CDR3 contains 13 residues. V was clipped by 3 bases and J by 4 bases, with 9 bases between them. CDR3 sequence (DNA): TGCAGCGTTGAGGGAGCGGGCACCGGGGAGCTGTTTTTT. It is translated as CSVEGAGTGELFF.

About this clonotype: Relative to the germline gene, one junction end is altered; a read error may explain this. The chain recombines TRBV10-3 with TRBJ2-7, with D tentatively TRBD1 (5 bases). Germline V gene data show CDR1 as ENHRY and CDR2 as SYGVKD. This CDR3 region has 16 residues. The chain's CDR3 is CVISEPGQGDEYEQYF. Written as DNA, the CDR3 is TGTGTCATCAGTGAGCCAGGGCAAGGCGACGAGTACGAGCAGTACTTC.

This clonotype was counted only a few times. V usage is TRBV27 and J usage is TRBJ2-3; D is unresolved. This CDR3 has 15 residues. Trimming left V 8 bases short and J 2 bases short, with 17 bases between. Germline CDR1 is MNHEY and CDR2 is SMNVEV (reference sequence). The CDR3 sequence is CASSKSNHFTDTQYF. Written as DNA, the CDR3 is TGTGCCAGCTCAAAATCTAATCACTTCACAGATACGCAGTATTTT.

This clonotype was counted ten times or more. The chain carries TRBV7-2 and TRBJ1-5; D unclear. The V end was cut by 1 base, the J end by 2 bases, with 9 bases between. This CDR3 is 15 amino acids long. Germline V lookup: CDR1 SGHTA, CDR2 FQGNSA. CDR3: CASSLDGKRNQPQHF. The CDR3 nucleotides read TGTGCCAGCAGCTTAGATGGGAAGCGCAATCAGCCCCAGCATTTT.

There are a few counts of this clonotype. This chain links TRBV7-2 with TRBJ1-4, with 9 bases fitting TRBD1. Germline V CDR1 and CDR2: SGHTA, FQGNSA. This CDR3 is 14 amino acids long. V lost 5 bases, J lost 8 bases, and 6 bases stayed unmatched. CDR3 region: CASSPTGGGEKLFF. Here the CDR3 DNA reads TGTGCCAGCAGCCCGACAGGGGGGGGAGAAAAACTGTTTTTT.

This clonotype was seen more than once but under ten times. The V call is TRBV6-6, the J call TRBJ2-2; D is perhaps TRBD2 (5 bases). Germline CDR1 is MNHNY and CDR2 is SVGAGI (reference sequence). This CDR3 has 19 amino acids. Trimming cost V 5 bases and J 4 bases, with 26 bases left between them. As DNA, the CDR3 is TGTGCCAGCAGTCGTAAGATGCTAGCCGCCTTAGCGAGCACCGGGGAGCTGTTTTTT. It is translated as CASSRKMLAALASTGELFF.

This clonotype was counted many times. The chain has TRBV2 and TRBJ2-1, with TRBD2 identical over 7 bases. The CDR3 length is 14 residues. V lost 6 bases to trimming and J lost 8 bases; unmatched junction nucleotides: 10. The germline CDR1 and CDR2 sequences are SNHLY and FYNNEI. CDR3 in DNA: TGTGCCAGCAGGGCCCTCGGACTAGGGGATGAGCAGTTCTTC. Amino acid sequence: CASRALGLGDEQFF.

The chain links TRBV7-6 to TRBJ2-1; the match to TRBD1 covers 9 bases. Germline CDR1 is SGHVS and CDR2 is FNYEAQ. J lost 8 bases, V lost 2 bases, and 10 bases had no gene match. The CDR3 is 16 residues long. CDR3 residues: CASSLLARDREDEQFF. The CDR3 DNA reads TGTGCCAGCAGCTTATTGGCGCGGGACAGGGAAGATGAGCAGTTCTTC.

The rearrangement uses TRBV20-1 and TRBJ1-1; D uncertain. The length of the CDR3 is 13 residues. Trimming removed 5 bases from V and 3 bases from J, with 13 bases in between. CDR1 is DFQATT, CDR2 SNEGSKA, per germline (reference sequence). CDR3 residues: CSARPRFDTEAFF. CDR3 bases: TGCAGTGCTCGACCGCGCTTTGACACTGAAGCTTTCTTT.

CDR3: CASSFRLTGELFF. The CDR3 DNA follows: TGTGCCAGCAGCTTCCGGCTCACCGGGGAGCTGTTTTTT. The chain links TRBV5-6 to TRBJ2-2; D gene ambiguous. This CDR3 comprises 13 residues. The V end lost 2 bases, the J end lost 4 bases, and 6 bases lay between the germline ends. The germline gives CDR1 SGHDT, CDR2 YYEEEE.

This clonotype has only a few counts. The chain is built from TRBV29-1 and TRBJ2-3, with TRBD1 as a possible D gene (5 bases). Per germline, CDR1 SQVTM and CDR2 ANQGSEA. The CDR3 length is 11 residues. V lost 8 bases to trimming and J lost 2 bases, with 8 bases between them. Written as DNA, the CDR3 is TGCAGCCCAGGGTACACAGATACGCAGTATTTT. The encoded protein is CSPGYTDTQYF.

In this sample, this clonotype turned up a few times. The J gene is TRBJ2-3, the V gene TRBV4-2; 7 bases are a match to TRBD2. This CDR3 comprises 20 residues. Germline V gives CDR1 LGHNA, CDR2 YNFKEQ. J lost 1 base, V lost 0 bases, and 16 bases had no gene match. Here the CDR3 reads CASSQDPVLASGIGTDTQYF. As DNA, the CDR3 is TGTGCCAGCAGCCAAGATCCCGTTTTAGCCAGCGGGATTGGCACAGATACGCAGTATTTT.

This clonotype was counted ten times or more. This chain connects TRBV6-5 to TRBJ1-1; no firm D call. The V end lost 6 bases, the J end lost 7 bases, and 15 bases lay between the germline ends. This CDR3 has 13 amino acids. Germline V CDR1 and CDR2: MNHEY, SVGAGI. CDR3 in DNA: TGTGCCAGCAGCCTTGTTTCCGGGAATGAAGCTTTCTTT. Its protein product is CASSLVSGNEAFF.

This clonotype was observed at least ten times. This chain connects TRBV29-1 to TRBJ2-3; D is possibly TRBD2 (6 bases). The CDR3 is 12 residues long. CDR1 SQVTM and CDR2 ANQGSEA come from the germline V gene. Trimming pared 7 bases from V and 6 bases from J, leaving 14 bases between. The chain's CDR3 is CSGGGVSDTQYF. The CDR3 coding sequence is TGCAGCGGGGGAGGCGTTTCGGATACGCAGTATTTT.